One sample yielded the 16 T cell receptor beta chains listed below, sequenced in a study of T cell changes during pregnancy in multiple sclerosis. Profiling relied on immunoSEQ multiplex PCR, and the TCRdb table lists in-frame clones only, not all of them. Found here are tens of thousands of clones, roughly 96% of them singletons; the top ten hold about 1%. The sample was peripheral blood, taken in the second trimester of pregnancy. Every receptor here comes from a female donor with multiple sclerosis, enrolled in a pregnancy study.

This chain links TRBV19 with TRBJ2-5, with 7 bases identical to TRBD2. The J segment lost 2 bases and the V segment lost 10 bases, leaving 4 bases of the junction unmatched. CDR3 length equals 12 residues. CDR1 LNHDA and CDR2 SQIVND come from the germline V gene (reference sequence). CDR3 in amino acids: CATSGLQETQYF. In DNA, the CDR3 is TGTGCCACTAGCGGACTACAAGAGACCCAGTACTTC.

The chain links TRBV27 to TRBJ1-2; D call uncertain. The V gene lost 2 bases and the J gene lost 0 bases, with 16 bases spanning the gap. The CDR3 has 17 amino acids. Germline V gene lookup returns CDR1 MNHEY and CDR2 SMNVEV (reference sequence). In nucleotides, the CDR3 is TGTGCCAGCAGTTTAGCGTCACCGATCGGGGCTAACTATGGCTACACCTTC. Its protein is CASSLASPIGANYGYTF.

The J gene is TRBJ2-1, the V gene TRBV20-1, with D possibly TRBD2 on 6 matching bases. V lost 4 bases and J 12 bases, leaving 10 bases between the germline ends. This CDR3 spans 10 amino acids. Germline CDR1 and CDR2: DFQATT and SNEGSKA (reference sequence). The CDR3 coding sequence is TGCAGTGCTAAGGGGCGGGGGCAGTTCTTC. It encodes CSAKGRGQFF.

The J gene is TRBJ1-3, the V gene TRBV7-3; D gene ambiguous. The V end was cut by 8 bases, the J end by 4 bases, with 12 bases between. The CDR3 extends over 13 amino acids. Germline CDR1 SGHTA, CDR2 FQGTGA. CDR3 nucleotide sequence: TGTGCCAGCGCCGCAAGCGGAGGAAACACCATATATTTT. It is translated as CASAASGGNTIYF.

J is TRBJ2-1 and V is TRBV6-1; 12 bases fit TRBD2. CDR3 length: 14 amino acids. Germline values: CDR1 MNHNS, CDR2 SASEGT. V lost 7 bases to trimming and J lost 8 bases; unmatched junction nucleotides: 6. The CDR3 DNA reads TGTGCCAGCACCGGACTAGCGGGATGGGATGAGCAGTTCTTC. It translates to CASTGLAGWDEQFF.

The chain uses TRBV6-6 and TRBJ2-7; 8 bases agree with TRBD1. The germline V gene has CDR1 MNHNY and CDR2 SVGAGI (reference sequence). J was trimmed by 6 bases and V by 6 bases; bases with no gene match: 4. This CDR3 region has 12 residues. The CDR3 loop reads CASRLTGGEQYF. Here the CDR3 DNA reads TGTGCCAGCAGGCTCACAGGGGGCGAGCAGTACTTC.

The chain combines TRBV4-1 with TRBJ2-7; TRBD2 aligns across 10 bases. This CDR3 spans 15 amino acids. Germline-derived CDR1 and CDR2 are MGHRA and YSYEKL. The ends lost 4 bases at V and 3 bases at J; junction bases unmatched: 6. The CDR3 DNA sequence: TGCGCCAGCAGCCCTACTAGCGGGACAAACTACGAGCAGTACTTC. Protein sequence: CASSPTSGTNYEQYF.

This clone was seen once. V is TRBV6-5 and J is TRBJ1-1; tentative D call: TRBD1 (5 bases). Per germline, CDR1 MNHEY and CDR2 SVGAGI. The CDR3 consists of 15 residues. V shed 7 bases and J shed 0 bases, with 15 bases lying between them. The CDR3 loop is CASTEAGGVNTEAFF. The DNA of the CDR3 is TGTGCCAGCACCGAGGCGGGGGGGGTGAACACTGAAGCTTTCTTT.

This chain links TRBV6-1 with TRBJ2-7; 8 bases agree with TRBD1. Looked up from germline, CDR1 is MNHNS and CDR2 is SASEGT. This CDR3 spans 17 amino acids. Trimming cost V 3 bases and J 1 base; bases outside gene matches: 11. CDR3 region: CASSEIFGQGGSYEQYF. CDR3 coding DNA: TGTGCCAGCAGTGAGATCTTTGGACAGGGAGGATCCTACGAGCAGTACTTC.

The rearrangement joins TRBV9 to TRBJ2-1; tentative D call: TRBD2 (6 bases). Looked up from germline, CDR1 is SGDLS and CDR2 is YYNGEE. Trimming left V 0 bases short and J 11 bases short, with 15 bases between. The CDR3 is made up of 14 amino acids. In DNA, the CDR3 is TGTGCCAGCAGCGTAGGCGGAGGGGCCCCGAAGCAGTTCTTC. This codes for CASSVGGGAPKQFF.

V usage is TRBV19 and J usage is TRBJ1-2; TRBD1 aligns across 7 bases. V lost 4 bases and J lost 6; bases outside the gene matches: 8. Germline CDR1 LNHDA, CDR2 SQIVND (reference sequence). There are 14 residues in the CDR3. The CDR3 here is CASSTPVDRDGYTF. The CDR3 DNA sequence: TGTGCCAGTAGTACACCCGTAGACAGGGATGGCTACACCTTC.

The rearrangement joins TRBV4-2 to TRBJ2-7, with 8 bases identical to TRBD2. V trimming: 1 base; J trimming: 5 bases; junction bases outside the gene matches: 7. Germline CDR1 and CDR2: LGHNA and YNFKEQ. The CDR3 runs 15 residues. The DNA of the CDR3 is TGTGCCAGCAGCCAAGGTGAGCGGGAGAAAGACGAGCAGTACTTC. Its protein product is CASSQGEREKDEQYF.

The chain uses TRBV5-5 and TRBJ2-3; 13 bases line up with TRBD2. Germline V CDR1 and CDR2: SGHKS, YYEKEE (reference sequence). The CDR3 has 18 amino acids. Germline trimming cut 4 bases from V and 3 bases from J; bases unmatched to any gene: 11. The CDR3 sequence: CASSRRTSGRMGTDTQYF. CDR3 in DNA: TGTGCCAGCAGCCGTAGGACTAGCGGGAGAATGGGGACAGATACGCAGTATTTT.

A few counts support this clone. The J gene is TRBJ1-1, the V gene TRBV19, with 8 bases aligning to TRBD1. The CDR3 is 14 residues long. CDR1 is LNHDA and CDR2 is SQIVND in the germline V gene (reference sequence). The V and J ends lost 10 bases and 1 base, in that order; junction bases with no gene match: 8. Written as DNA, the CDR3 is TGTGCCACCCAGGGGGCCCGGGGGAACACTGAAGCTTTCTTT. Translation: CATQGARGNTEAFF.

This clone was counted a single time. V gene TRBV27 combines with J gene TRBJ2-3, with 11 bases aligning to TRBD2. V lost 3 bases, J lost 3 bases, and 8 bases stayed unmatched. CDR3 length equals 17 residues. Germline values: CDR1 MNHEY, CDR2 SMNVEV (reference sequence). The CDR3 DNA is TGTGCCAGCAGTTTCTTAACTAGCGGGAGAAGAACAGATACGCAGTATTTT. It translates to CASSFLTSGRRTDTQYF.

The V gene is TRBV28, the J gene TRBJ1-1, with unresolved D. Germline lookup yields CDR1 MDHEN and CDR2 SYDVKM. Trimming removed 2 bases from V and 0 bases from J, with 4 bases in between. This CDR3 has 13 amino acids. CDR3 DNA: TGTGCCAGCAGTTTAGTAGTGAACACTGAAGCTTTCTTT. Translating gives CASSLVVNTEAFF.